These T cell receptor beta chains were read from a single sample in a study of cytomegalovirus exposure and HLA in healthy donors. Clones were sequenced by immunoSEQ multiplex PCR, and TCRdb holds only the in-frame ones, with some missing. This sample yields some 150,000 clones, of which 86% are seen a single time; approximately 2.6% belongs to the top ten. The sequenced sample consisted of PBMCs. These receptors all stem from a young man in good health and CMV-seropositive. Both conserved end residues are part of each CDR3. The D gene is left open where the match is weak. For some rows the clone size is stated as once, few or many, or as a class when expanded; others skip it.

V gene	J gene	D gene	clone size	CDR3 DNA	CDR3 protein
TRBV29-1	TRBJ2-3	NA	NA	TGCAGCGTTGAAGAACAGGAAACAGATACGCAGTATTTT	CSVEEQETDTQYF
TRBV15	TRBJ2-7	TRBD2	NA	TGTGCCACCAGCAGAGATTTCCTAGCGGGAGTTCTCGAGCAGTACTTC	CATSRDFLAGVLEQYF
TRBV5-1	TRBJ2-1	NA	NA	TGCGCCAGCAGACCTTCACCTAGGGGAGGCTCCAATGAGCAGTTCTTC	CASRPSPRGGSNEQFF
TRBV29-1	TRBJ2-7	NA	NA	TGCAGCGTTGAGCGAGCGGCGGACTCAAACGAGCAGTACTTC	CSVERAADSNEQYF
TRBV19	TRBJ2-1	TRBD2	NA	TGTGCCACCATAGCGGGGGGGTCCTACAATGAGCAGTTCTTC	CATIAGGSYNEQFF
TRBV27	TRBJ1-2	NA	few	TGTGCCAGCAGCGGGGAGAATGGCTACACCTTC	CASSGENGYTF
TRBV6-6	TRBJ2-7	NA	NA	TGTGCCAGCAGTCACACAGGTTCGGTAGACGAGCAGTACTTC	CASSHTGSVDEQYF
TRBV5-4	TRBJ2-1	TRBD2	NA	TGTGCCAGCAGCCGAGAGACTAGCGGGAGGACCTACAATGAGCAGTTCTTC	CASSRETSGRTYNEQFF
TRBV5-1	TRBJ2-5	TRBD2	NA	TGCGCCAGCAGCTTGATGGGACTAAAAACGAGCCAAGAGACCCAGTACTTC	CASSLMGLKTSQETQYF
TRBV6-1	TRBJ1-1	NA	once	TGTGCCAGCAGCACGACAGAGAACACTGCTGCTTTCTTT	CASSTTENTAAFF
TRBV2	TRBJ2-1	TRBD2	NA	TGTGCCAGCAGAGAGACTAGCGTCTCCTACAATGAGCAGTTCTTC	CASRETSVSYNEQFF
TRBV27	TRBJ2-6	NA	once	TGTGCCAGCAGAAACCAGGGATTTAGCTCTGGGGCCAACGTCCTGACTTTC	CASRNQGFSSGANVLTF
TRBV7-7	TRBJ2-5	NA	NA	TGTGCTAGCAGCCGCGCAGGGGAAGAGACCCAGTACTTC	CASSRAGEETQYF
TRBV7-8	TRBJ2-2	TRBD1	NA	TGTGCCAGCAGCCCCGGACAGGGTGATACCGGGGAGCTGTTTTTT	CASSPGQGDTGELFF
TRBV5-1	TRBJ1-2	TRBD1	NA	TGCGCCAGCAGCTGGGGGACAGGCCCTACCCTCTATGGCTACACCTTC	CASSWGTGPTLYGYTF
TRBV6-5	TRBJ1-1	TRBD1	NA	TGTGCCAGCAGACGCGGACAGGGGAGAATGACTGAAGCTTTCTTT	CASRRGQGRMTEAFF
TRBV5-4	TRBJ1-1	TRBD1	once	TGTGCCAGCAGCGGGACAGTGAACACTGAAGCTTTCTTT	CASSGTVNTEAFF
TRBV5-1	TRBJ2-7	NA	NA	TGCGCCAGCGGCCGGGACTTCTACGAGCAGTACTTC	CASGRDFYEQYF
TRBV10-3	TRBJ2-1	TRBD2	once	TGTGCCATCCGTAATGCGGTAGCGGGAGGGCAGAAGAATGAGCAGTTCTTC	CAIRNAVAGGQKNEQFF
TRBV28	TRBJ2-7	TRBD2	NA	TGTGCCAGCAGGGTAGCGGGAGTCGTCTCCTACGAGCAGTACTTC	CASRVAGVVSYEQYF
TRBV27	TRBJ1-5	NA	once	TGTGCCAGCAGTTTACAAGGGAGCCCCAATCAGCCCCAGCATTTT	CASSLQGSPNQPQHF
TRBV4-1	TRBJ1-5	NA	NA	TGCGCCAGCAGCCATAACCGGGACAACAATCAGCCCCAGCATTTT	CASSHNRDNNQPQHF
TRBV6-5	TRBJ2-7	NA	NA	TGTGCCAGCAGTTACGTCGGAGGAGAGCAGTACTTC	CASSYVGGEQYF
TRBV11-3	TRBJ2-3	NA	NA	TGTGCCAGCAGCTTAGATCTCACAGATACGCAGTATTTT	CASSLDLTDTQYF
TRBV29-1	TRBJ1-1	NA	NA	TGCAGCGCGGGCAGGTCGGGGACTGAAGCTTTCTTT	CSAGRSGTEAFF
TRBV6-5	TRBJ2-5	TRBD2	NA	TGTGCCAGCAGTTATTCGGGGGGTGAGGCCCAGTACTTC	CASSYSGGEAQYF
TRBV19	TRBJ1-2	NA	NA	TGTGCCAGTATCGGGTACGATTATAACTATGGCTACACCTTC	CASIGYDYNYGYTF
TRBV27	TRBJ2-3	NA	NA	TGTGCCAGCAGTCGAACGTTCAGCGGCCTCCCCACAGATACGCAGTATTTT	CASSRTFSGLPTDTQYF
TRBV19	TRBJ2-3	TRBD2	NA	TGTGCCAGTAGTATAGTGGAGCGGGAGCGGGATACGCAGTATTTT	CASSIVERERDTQYF
TRBV5-4	TRBJ2-7	TRBD2	NA	TGTGCCAGCAGCTTGCGGGGGGGCACCTACGAGCAGTACTTC	CASSLRGGTYEQYF
TRBV9	TRBJ2-1	TRBD2	NA	TGTGCCAGCAGCCCGAGAGGTCTACTAGCGGTTGAGCAGTTCTTC	CASSPRGLLAVEQFF
TRBV11-3	TRBJ2-1	NA	NA	TGTGCCAGCAGCCCAGCGGGTACAAGCTCCTACAATGAGCAGTTCTTC	CASSPAGTSSYNEQFF
TRBV6-6	TRBJ1-1	NA	NA	TGTGCCAGCAGTTTCGGTCGTAGGAACACTGAAGCTTTCTTT	CASSFGRRNTEAFF
TRBV4-1	TRBJ2-2	NA	once	TGCGCCAGCAGCTTACTAGATAACACCGGGGAGCTGTTTTTT	CASSLLDNTGELFF
TRBV4-3	TRBJ1-3	TRBD1	NA	TGCGCCAGCAGCCAAGATTCGGCAGGGGGGTCTGGAAACACCATATATTTT	CASSQDSAGGSGNTIYF
TRBV9	TRBJ1-1	NA	NA	TGTGCCAGCAGCGTCGATGGCCACATGAACACTGAAGCTTTCTTT	CASSVDGHMNTEAFF
TRBV29-1	TRBJ2-7	TRBD1	NA	TGCAGCGTCGCCCCGGGACAGAACACCTACGAGCAGTACTTC	CSVAPGQNTYEQYF
TRBV4-2	TRBJ1-1	NA	NA	TGTGCCAGCAGCCAAGACCCCCCAGGGATGAACACTGAAGCTTTCTTT	CASSQDPPGMNTEAFF
TRBV27	TRBJ2-1	TRBD2	NA	TGTGCCAGCAGTCGACTCGGACTAGCGGGAGAAGGTCTCTCCTACAATGAGCAGTTCTTC	CASSRLGLAGEGLSYNEQFF
TRBV2	TRBJ1-6	NA	few	TGTGCCAGCAGTGAAAGTTGGGGCTTACAATCACCCCTCCACTTT	CASSESWGLQSPLHF
TRBV7-6	TRBJ2-5	NA	NA	TGTGCCAGCAGCTTAGACCCCTTTGGCTCCCAGTACTTC	CASSLDPFGSQYF